This T cell receptor (beta chain) was sequenced during a study of cytomegalovirus exposure and HLA in healthy donors. General study results and limits: TCR sequences were mostly rare, though some public TCRs occurred in many donors.

The V gene's germline CDR1 is SGHDN and CDR2 FVKESK. This CDR3 spans 15 amino acids. With 4 bases removed from V and 2 bases from J, the gap between germline ends came to 12 bases. Produced via immunoSEQ multiplex PCR; TCRdb's table is partial and in-frame only. Of over 250,000 clones in the sample, approximately 86% were seen once. As regards this clone: Antigen: not known.

This sequence joins TRBV14 and TRBJ2-1; D might be TRBD1 (6 bases). The source of this sequence is a woman in her late teens or twenties in good health and CMV-seronegative. Sequenced: PBMCs. CDR3 loop: CASSPDRGPYNEQFF. The DNA of the CDR3 is TGTGCCAGCAGCCCGGACAGAGGTCCCTACAATGAGCAGTTCTTC.